This record looks at one T cell receptor (beta chain) sequence and its context. This sample is part of a study of T cell responses to AZD1222 COVID-19 vaccine. V lost 4 bases, J lost 1 base, and 19 bases lay in between. Looked up from germline, CDR1 is KGHSH and CDR2 is LQKENI. The CDR3 is 17 residues long. The repertoire was sequenced with immunoSEQ multiplex PCR; TCRdb's copy has only in-frame clones and lacks some. The sample lists approximately 140,000 clones, 91% occurring once. This sequence was found in an adult who received the AZD1222 COVID-19 vaccine. The source was peripheral blood, collected 28 days after the second AZD1222 dose. The V and J genes are TRBV18 and TRBJ1-1; tentative D call: TRBD1 (5 bases). The CDR3, as DNA: TGTGCCAGCTCACGTAACGGGGACGCAGGTACGAACACTGAAGCTTTCTTT. Protein product: CASSRNGDAGTNTEAFF. Full variable domain (outside the CDR3, taken from reference TRBV18 and TRBJ1-1): NAGVMQNPRHLVRRRGQEARLRCSPMKGHSHVYWYRQLPEEGLKFMVYLQKENIIDESGMPKERFSAEFPKEGPSILRIQQVVRGDSAAYFCASSRNGDAGTNTEAFFGQGTRLTVV.